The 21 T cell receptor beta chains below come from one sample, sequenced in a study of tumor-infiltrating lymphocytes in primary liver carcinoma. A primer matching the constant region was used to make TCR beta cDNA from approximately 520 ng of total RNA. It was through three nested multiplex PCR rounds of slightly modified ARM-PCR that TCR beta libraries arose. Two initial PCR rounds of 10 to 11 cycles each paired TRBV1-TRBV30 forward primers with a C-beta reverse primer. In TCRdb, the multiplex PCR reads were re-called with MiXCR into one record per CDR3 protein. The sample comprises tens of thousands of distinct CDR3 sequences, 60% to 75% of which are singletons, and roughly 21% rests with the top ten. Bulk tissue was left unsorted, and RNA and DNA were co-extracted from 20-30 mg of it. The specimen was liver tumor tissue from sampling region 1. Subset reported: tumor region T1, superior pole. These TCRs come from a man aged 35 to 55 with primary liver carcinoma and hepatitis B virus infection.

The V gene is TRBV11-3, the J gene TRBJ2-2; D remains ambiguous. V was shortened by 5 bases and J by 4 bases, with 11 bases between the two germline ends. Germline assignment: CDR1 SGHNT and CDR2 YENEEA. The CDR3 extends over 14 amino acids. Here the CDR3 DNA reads TGTGCCAGCAGCCACGGCCAGTCCACCGGGGAGCTGTTTTTT. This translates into CASSHGQSTGELFF.

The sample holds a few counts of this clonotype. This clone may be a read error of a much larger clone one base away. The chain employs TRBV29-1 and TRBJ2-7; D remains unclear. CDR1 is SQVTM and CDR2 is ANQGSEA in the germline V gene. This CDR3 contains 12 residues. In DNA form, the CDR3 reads TGCGGCGTTGAAGTAAGAACAAACGAGCAGTACTTC. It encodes CGVEVRTNEQYF.

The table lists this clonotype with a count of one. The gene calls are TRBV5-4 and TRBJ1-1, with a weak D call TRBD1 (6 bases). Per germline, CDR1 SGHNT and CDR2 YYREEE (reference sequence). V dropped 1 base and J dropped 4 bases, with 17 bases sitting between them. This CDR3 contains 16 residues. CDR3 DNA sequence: TGTGCCAGCAGCTTGCGGGCCACAGGGTTGGGCACTGAAGCTTTCTTT. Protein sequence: CASSLRATGLGTEAFF.

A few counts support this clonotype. The CDR3 sequence: CASSMVTSVYNEQFF. The CDR3 DNA sequence: TGTGCCAGTAGTATGGTGACTAGCGTGTACAATGAGCAGTTCTTC. The chain joins TRBV19 to TRBJ2-1, with TRBD2 matching 8 bases. J lost 4 bases, V lost 3 bases, and 5 bases had no gene match. Germline values: CDR1 LNHDA, CDR2 SQIVND (reference sequence). The CDR3 length is 15 residues.

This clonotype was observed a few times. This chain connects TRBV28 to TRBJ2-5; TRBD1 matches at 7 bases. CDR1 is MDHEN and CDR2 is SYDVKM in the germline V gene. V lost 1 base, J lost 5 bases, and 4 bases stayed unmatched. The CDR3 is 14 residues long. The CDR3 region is CASSLLGQDETQYF. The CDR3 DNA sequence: TGTGCCAGCAGTTTATTAGGACAGGATGAGACCCAGTACTTC.

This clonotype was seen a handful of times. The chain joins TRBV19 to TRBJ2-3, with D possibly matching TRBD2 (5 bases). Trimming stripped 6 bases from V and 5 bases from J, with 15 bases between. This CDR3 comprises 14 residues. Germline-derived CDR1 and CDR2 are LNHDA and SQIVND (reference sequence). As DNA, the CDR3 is TGTGCCAGTAGCAACGGGATTACCATAGATACGCAGTATTTT. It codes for CASSNGITIDTQYF.

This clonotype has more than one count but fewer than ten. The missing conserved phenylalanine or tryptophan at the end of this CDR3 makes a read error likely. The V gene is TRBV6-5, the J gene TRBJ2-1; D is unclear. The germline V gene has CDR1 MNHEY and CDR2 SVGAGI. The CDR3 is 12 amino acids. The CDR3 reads CANSYSSHEQFL. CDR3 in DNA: TGTGCCAACAGTTACTCGAGCCATGAGCAGTTCCTC.

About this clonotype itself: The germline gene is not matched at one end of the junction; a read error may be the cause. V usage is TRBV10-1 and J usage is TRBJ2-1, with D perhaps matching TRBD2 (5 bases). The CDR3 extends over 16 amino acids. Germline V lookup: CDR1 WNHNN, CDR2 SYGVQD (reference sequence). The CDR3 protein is CASSESGSIAYNEQFF. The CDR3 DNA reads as TGCGCCAGTAGTGAGTCGGGGAGTATCGCCTACAATGAGCAGTTCTTC.

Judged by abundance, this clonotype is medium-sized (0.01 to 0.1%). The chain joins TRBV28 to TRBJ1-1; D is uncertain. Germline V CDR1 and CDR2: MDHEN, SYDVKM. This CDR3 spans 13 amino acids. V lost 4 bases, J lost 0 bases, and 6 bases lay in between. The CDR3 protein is CASSSRLNTEAFF. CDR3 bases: TGTGCCAGCAGTTCCCGTCTGAACACTGAAGCTTTCTTT. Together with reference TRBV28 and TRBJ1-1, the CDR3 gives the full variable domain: DVKVTQSSRYLVKRTGEKVFLECVQDMDHENMFWYRQDPGLGLRLIYFSYDVKMKEKGDIPEGYSVSREKKERFSLILESASTNQTSMYLCASSSRLNTEAFFGQGTRLTVV.

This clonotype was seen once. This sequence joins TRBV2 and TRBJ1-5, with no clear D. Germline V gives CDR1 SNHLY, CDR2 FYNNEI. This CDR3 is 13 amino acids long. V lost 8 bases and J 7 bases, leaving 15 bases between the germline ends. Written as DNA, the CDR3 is TGTGCCAGCCGCATCCAGGATCACCAGCCCCAGCATTTT. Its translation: CASRIQDHQPQHF. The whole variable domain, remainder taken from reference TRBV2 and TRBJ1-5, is EPEVTQTPSHQVTQMGQEVILRCVPISNHLYFYWYRQILGQKVEFLVSFYNNEISEKSEIFDDQFSVERPDGSNFTLKIRSTKLEDSAMYFCASRIQDHQPQHFGDGTRLSIL.

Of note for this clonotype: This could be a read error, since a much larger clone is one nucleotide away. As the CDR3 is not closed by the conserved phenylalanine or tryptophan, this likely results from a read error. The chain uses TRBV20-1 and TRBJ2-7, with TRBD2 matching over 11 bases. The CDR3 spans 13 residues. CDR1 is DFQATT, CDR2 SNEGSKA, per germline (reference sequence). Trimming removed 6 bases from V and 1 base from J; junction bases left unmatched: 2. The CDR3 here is CSAVAGGSYEQYS. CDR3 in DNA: TGCAGTGCAGTAGCGGGAGGGTCCTACGAGCAGTACTCC.

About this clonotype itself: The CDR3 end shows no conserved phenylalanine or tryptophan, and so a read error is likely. This CDR3 is CASTRREYYKQYL. The DNA of the CDR3 is TGTGCCAGCACCAGACGGGAATACTACAAGCAGTACTTA. V usage is TRBV12-3 or TRBV12-4 and J usage is TRBJ2-7; a possible D gene is TRBD2 (5 bases). This CDR3 spans 13 amino acids.

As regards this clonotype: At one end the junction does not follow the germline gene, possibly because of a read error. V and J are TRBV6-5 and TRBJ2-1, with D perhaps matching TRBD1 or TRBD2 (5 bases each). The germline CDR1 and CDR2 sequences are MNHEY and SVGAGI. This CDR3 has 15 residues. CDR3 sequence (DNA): TGTGCCAGCTGTTACTCGGGACGGCCCGCGAATGAGCAGTTCTTC. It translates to CASCYSGRPANEQFF.

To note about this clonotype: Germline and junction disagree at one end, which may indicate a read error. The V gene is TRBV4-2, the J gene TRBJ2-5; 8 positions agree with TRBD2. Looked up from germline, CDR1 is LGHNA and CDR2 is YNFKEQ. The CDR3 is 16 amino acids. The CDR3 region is CASSQDPAGVGETQYF. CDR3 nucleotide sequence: TGTGCCAGCAGCCAAGACCCAGCGGGAGTTGGAGAGACCCAGTATTTC.

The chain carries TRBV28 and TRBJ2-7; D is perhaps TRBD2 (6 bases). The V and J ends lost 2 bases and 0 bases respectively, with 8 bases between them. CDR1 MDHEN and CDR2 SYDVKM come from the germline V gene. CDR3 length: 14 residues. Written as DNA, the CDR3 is TGTGCCAGCAGTTTAGAGGACTACTCCTACGAGCAGTACTTC. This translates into CASSLEDYSYEQYF.

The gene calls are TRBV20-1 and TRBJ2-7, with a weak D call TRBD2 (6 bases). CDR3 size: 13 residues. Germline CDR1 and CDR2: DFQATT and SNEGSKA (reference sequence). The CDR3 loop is CRAPTGETYEQYF. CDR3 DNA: TGCAGAGCTCCGACGGGGGAAACCTACGAGCAGTACTTC.

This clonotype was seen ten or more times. The CDR3 DNA is TGTGCCAGCAGATCGACTAGCGGGGTCCAAGAGACCCAGTACTTC. The encoded protein is CASRSTSGVQETQYF. V is TRBV6-5 and J is TRBJ2-5; 11 nucleotides align to TRBD2. The CDR3 extends over 15 amino acids. Germline assignment: CDR1 MNHEY and CDR2 SVGAGI. Germline trimming cut 6 bases from V and 1 base from J; bases unmatched to any gene: 4.

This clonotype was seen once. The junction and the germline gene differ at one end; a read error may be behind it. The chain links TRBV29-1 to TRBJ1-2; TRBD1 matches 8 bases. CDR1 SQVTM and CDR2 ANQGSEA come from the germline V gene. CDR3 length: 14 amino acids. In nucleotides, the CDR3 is TGCAGCGTTAGGAGCACCGGGACAGGTGATAGCTACATCTTC. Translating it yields CSVRSTGTGDSYIF.

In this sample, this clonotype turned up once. CDR3 DNA sequence: TGTGCCATCAGATCCCGTGATTCGGCCCACCAAGAGACCCAGTACTTC. Amino acids: CAIRSRDSAHQETQYF. The chain uses TRBV11-2 and TRBJ2-5, with unresolved D. This CDR3 spans 16 amino acids. CDR1 and CDR2 (germline): SGHAT, FQNNGV. V was trimmed by 10 bases and J by 0 bases, leaving 21 bases between them.

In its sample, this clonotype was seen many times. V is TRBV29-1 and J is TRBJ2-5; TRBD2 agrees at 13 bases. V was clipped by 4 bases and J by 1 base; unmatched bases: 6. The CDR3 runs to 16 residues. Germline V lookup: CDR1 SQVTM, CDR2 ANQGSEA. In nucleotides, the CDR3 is TGCAGCGTTGGCGGACTAGCGGGGGCCTCCCAAGAGACCCAGTACTTC. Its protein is CSVGGLAGASQETQYF. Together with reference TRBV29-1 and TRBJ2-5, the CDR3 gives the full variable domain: SAVISQKPSRDICQRGTSLTIQCQVDSQVTMMFWYRQQPGQSLTLIATANQGSEATYESGFVIDKFPISRPNLTFSTLTVSNMSPEDSSIYLCSVGGLAGASQETQYFGPGTRLLVL.

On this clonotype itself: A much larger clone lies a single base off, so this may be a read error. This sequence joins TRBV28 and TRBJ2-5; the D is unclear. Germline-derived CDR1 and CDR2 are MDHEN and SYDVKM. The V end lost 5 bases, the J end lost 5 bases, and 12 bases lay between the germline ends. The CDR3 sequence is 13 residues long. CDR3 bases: TGTGCCAGCAGTGTCCCATCCATGGAGACCCAGTACTTC. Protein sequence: CASSVPSMETQYF.